The next 4 T cell receptor beta chains were all read from a single sample in a study of cytomegalovirus exposure and HLA in healthy donors. 60 Vbeta and 13 Jbeta primers were used in PCR. Produced via immunoSEQ multiplex PCR; TCRdb's table is partial and in-frame only. This table holds about 120,000 clones, about three quarters found once. Sequences were obtained from PBMCs. These receptors all stem from a man aged 55 to 70 in good health and CMV-seropositive.

This chain links TRBV7-9 with TRBJ2-3, with 8 bases matching TRBD2. The germline CDR1 and CDR2 sequences are SEHNR and FQNEAQ (reference sequence). V lost 4 bases, J lost 3 bases, and 6 bases stayed unmatched. The CDR3 is made up of 15 amino acids. CDR3 DNA sequence: TGTGCCAGCAGCTCGAGTAGCGGGGCGACAGATACGCAGTATTTT. The encoded protein is CASSSSSGATDTQYF.

The V and J genes are TRBV5-1 and TRBJ2-5; 8 bases fit TRBD1. Near its end, the DNA agrees better with TRBJ2-7, so the J call may be wrong. This CDR3 has 15 amino acids. Germline assignment: CDR1 SGHRS and CDR2 YFSETQ. The CDR3 nucleotides are TGCGCCAGCAGCTTGGCTATTGGACAGGGCTACGAGCAGTACTTC. Translating it yields CASSLAIGQGYEQYF.

This clone was seen a few times. This chain connects TRBV5-4 to TRBJ2-3; 10 positions match TRBD2. The CDR3 length is 16 residues. V was clipped by 4 bases and J by 5 bases; unmatched bases: 10. The V gene's germline CDR1 is SGHNT and CDR2 YYREEE (reference sequence). The CDR3 protein is CASSPRAGGEGDTQYF. The DNA for the CDR3 is TGTGCCAGCAGCCCCCGAGCGGGAGGGGAGGGAGATACGCAGTATTTT.

This chain uses TRBV5-1 with TRBJ2-4, with 10 bases lining up with TRBD2. Germline-derived CDR1 and CDR2 are SGHRS and YFSETQ. This CDR3 is 20 amino acids long. The V and J ends lost 0 bases and 0 bases, in that order; junction bases with no gene match: 12. The CDR3 protein is CASSLGAMGTSGVAKNIQYF. The CDR3 region has the DNA TGCGCCAGCAGCTTGGGGGCGATGGGAACTAGCGGGGTAGCCAAAAACATTCAGTACTTC.